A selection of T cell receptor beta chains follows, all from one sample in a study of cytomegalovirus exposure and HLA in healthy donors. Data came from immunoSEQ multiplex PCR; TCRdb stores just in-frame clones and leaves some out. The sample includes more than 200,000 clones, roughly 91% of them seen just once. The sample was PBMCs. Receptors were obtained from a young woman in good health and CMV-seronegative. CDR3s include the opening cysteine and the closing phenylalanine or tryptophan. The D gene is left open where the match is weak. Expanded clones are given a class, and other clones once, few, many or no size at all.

CDR3nt: TGTGCCAGCACCTATAGCGGGAGCCCGACAGATACGCAGTATTTT
CDR3aa: CASTYSGSPTDTQYF
j_gene: TRBJ2-3
d_gene: TRBD2
v_gene: TRBV7-3
len: 15
abundance: NA

CDR3nt: TGTGCCAGCTCACCACCGGGGGGCACTGAAGCTTTCTTT
CDR3aa: CASSPPGGTEAFF
j_gene: TRBJ1-1
d_gene: NA
v_gene: TRBV18
len: 13
abundance: few

CDR3nt: TGTGCCAGCAGTCCCCGAAGGGGGGCGGGAGGGTACGAGCAGTACTTC
CDR3aa: CASSPRRGAGGYEQYF
j_gene: TRBJ2-7
d_gene: TRBD2
v_gene: TRBV28
len: 16
abundance: NA

CDR3nt: TGTGCCAGCAGGGGGGCCGGGGCAGGGCGCGAGCAGTACTTC
CDR3aa: CASRGAGAGREQYF
j_gene: TRBJ2-7
d_gene: NA
v_gene: TRBV7-9
len: 14
abundance: NA

CDR3nt: TGTGCCAGCAGTTTATGGGGCAGCTCCTACGAGCAGTACTTC
CDR3aa: CASSLWGSSYEQYF
j_gene: TRBJ2-7
d_gene: NA
v_gene: TRBV27
len: 14
abundance: NA

CDR3nt: TGTGCCTGGAGTGTAGCACGTTTGACTGAAGCTTTCTTT
CDR3aa: CAWSVARLTEAFF
j_gene: TRBJ1-1
d_gene: NA
v_gene: TRBV30
len: 13
abundance: NA

CDR3nt: TGTGCCAGCAGCTTACCGGGACACACCTCGAACACCGGGGAGCTGTTTTTT
CDR3aa: CASSLPGHTSNTGELFF
j_gene: TRBJ2-2
d_gene: NA
v_gene: TRBV5-4
len: 17
abundance: NA

CDR3nt: TGCAGTGCAACAGACAGGGGCGAGCAGTACTTC
CDR3aa: CSATDRGEQYF
j_gene: TRBJ2-7
d_gene: TRBD1
v_gene: TRBV20-1
len: 11
abundance: NA

CDR3nt: TGTGCCAGCAGTTATAGCCGGACAGGGGACTATGGCTACACCTTC
CDR3aa: CASSYSRTGDYGYTF
j_gene: TRBJ1-2
d_gene: TRBD1
v_gene: TRBV6-5
len: 15
abundance: NA

CDR3nt: TGTGCCAGCAGCCAAGAAGTTTCGGCAGTACCCACAGATACGCAGTATTTT
CDR3aa: CASSQEVSAVPTDTQYF
j_gene: TRBJ2-3
d_gene: NA
v_gene: TRBV4-2
len: 17
abundance: NA

CDR3nt: TGTGCCAGCAGCCTTGGCGGGGGTTGGGACACTGAAGCTTTCTTT
CDR3aa: CASSLGGGWDTEAFF
j_gene: TRBJ1-1
d_gene: NA
v_gene: TRBV7-6
len: 15
abundance: few

CDR3nt: TGTGCCAGCAGTGAACCTACCTCCTCTGGAAACACCATATATTTT
CDR3aa: CASSEPTSSGNTIYF
j_gene: TRBJ1-3
d_gene: NA
v_gene: TRBV2
len: 15
abundance: NA

CDR3nt: TGTGCCAGCAGCTTACTAGTCTATCGGCAGTTCTTC
CDR3aa: CASSLLVYRQFF
j_gene: TRBJ2-1
d_gene: NA
v_gene: TRBV7-2
len: 12
abundance: NA

CDR3nt: TGCAGCGTTGACGGGACAGACAGCTCCTACGAGCAGTACTTC
CDR3aa: CSVDGTDSSYEQYF
j_gene: TRBJ2-7
d_gene: TRBD1
v_gene: TRBV29-1
len: 14
abundance: NA

CDR3nt: TGCGCCAGCAGTCCTCTAAGCGGATCGAACACCGGGGAGCTGTTTTTT
CDR3aa: CASSPLSGSNTGELFF
j_gene: TRBJ2-2
d_gene: NA
v_gene: TRBV5-1
len: 16
abundance: NA

CDR3nt: TGCGCCAGCAGCCAAGGAAGTAGCTCCTACAATGAGCAGTTCTTC
CDR3aa: CASSQGSSSYNEQFF
j_gene: TRBJ2-1
d_gene: NA
v_gene: TRBV4-1
len: 15
abundance: NA

CDR3nt: TGTGCCAGCAGGACAGGGTTTAGCACAGATACGCAGTATTTT
CDR3aa: CASRTGFSTDTQYF
j_gene: TRBJ2-3
d_gene: TRBD1
v_gene: TRBV5-8
len: 14
abundance: NA

CDR3nt: TGCAGCGGAGGGGTCGGCGAAAAACTGTTTTTT
CDR3aa: CSGGVGEKLFF
j_gene: TRBJ1-4
d_gene: NA
v_gene: TRBV29-1
len: 11
abundance: NA

CDR3nt: TGTGCCAGCAGTGACTCGGAAACGGATGAGCAGTTCTTC
CDR3aa: CASSDSETDEQFF
j_gene: TRBJ2-1
d_gene: NA
v_gene: TRBV6-4
len: 13
abundance: NA

CDR3nt: TGTGCCAGCAGCCTGGGTGGCTCCGCGACCCAGTACTTC
CDR3aa: CASSLGGSATQYF
j_gene: TRBJ2-5
d_gene: NA
v_gene: TRBV7-2
len: 13
abundance: NA

CDR3nt: TGCGCCAGCAGCCAAGATCCCGGTGGGAGTCTTGGCTACACCTTC
CDR3aa: CASSQDPGGSLGYTF
j_gene: TRBJ1-2
d_gene: NA
v_gene: TRBV4-1
len: 15
abundance: NA

CDR3nt: TGCGCCAGCAGCCAAACGGGACAGCCCTACAATGAGCAGTTCTTC
CDR3aa: CASSQTGQPYNEQFF
j_gene: TRBJ2-1
d_gene: TRBD1
v_gene: TRBV4-1
len: 15
abundance: NA

CDR3nt: TGCGCCAGCAGGGGGGACGCCAAAAACATTCAGTACTTC
CDR3aa: CASRGDAKNIQYF
j_gene: TRBJ2-4
d_gene: NA
v_gene: TRBV5-1
len: 13
abundance: NA

CDR3nt: TGTGCCAGCAGCTTGGACCCCAGCCAAGAGACCCAGTACTTC
CDR3aa: CASSLDPSQETQYF
j_gene: TRBJ2-5
d_gene: NA
v_gene: TRBV5-6
len: 14
abundance: NA

CDR3nt: TGTGCCAGCAGCACTAGACTAGCGGTTAGATCCTACGAGCAGTACTTC
CDR3aa: CASSTRLAVRSYEQYF
j_gene: TRBJ2-7
d_gene: TRBD2
v_gene: TRBV5-8
len: 16
abundance: NA

CDR3nt: TGTGCCAGCAGTTACTCGCGCGGGACCCTTTACAATGAGCAGTTCTTC
CDR3aa: CASSYSRGTLYNEQFF
j_gene: TRBJ2-1
d_gene: NA
v_gene: TRBV6-5
len: 16
abundance: NA

CDR3nt: TGTGCCAGCAGTTTGCGGGGACTCTCCGCCGGGGAGCTGTTTTTT
CDR3aa: CASSLRGLSAGELFF
j_gene: TRBJ2-2
d_gene: NA
v_gene: TRBV28
len: 15
abundance: NA

CDR3nt: TGTGCCAGCAGTGGGGATAACTATGGCTACACCTTC
CDR3aa: CASSGDNYGYTF
j_gene: TRBJ1-2
d_gene: NA
v_gene: TRBV28
len: 12
abundance: NA

CDR3nt: TGTGCCAGCAAGTACGCGGGGGCCAACGTCCTGACTTTC
CDR3aa: CASKYAGANVLTF
j_gene: TRBJ2-6
d_gene: NA
v_gene: TRBV27
len: 13
abundance: NA

CDR3nt: TGTGCCGCAAAAACACAGGGCAATTCCTACGAGCAGTACTTC
CDR3aa: CAAKTQGNSYEQYF
j_gene: TRBJ2-7
d_gene: NA
v_gene: TRBV5-4
len: 14
abundance: NA

CDR3nt: TGTGCCAGCAGCCCAAGGGGGACTAGCGGTTACAATGAGCAGTTCTTC
CDR3aa: CASSPRGTSGYNEQFF
j_gene: TRBJ2-1
d_gene: TRBD2
v_gene: TRBV7-6
len: 16
abundance: NA

CDR3nt: TGCGCCAGCAGCCCGGGAGGGCCGGGCACCGGGGAGCTGTTTTTT
CDR3aa: CASSPGGPGTGELFF
j_gene: TRBJ2-2
d_gene: TRBD2
v_gene: TRBV5-1
len: 15
abundance: NA

CDR3nt: TGTGCCAGCAAGGACAGGACCAATGAGCAGTTCTTC
CDR3aa: CASKDRTNEQFF
j_gene: TRBJ2-1
d_gene: TRBD1
v_gene: TRBV27
len: 12
abundance: NA

CDR3nt: TGCGCCAGCAGGCAGGACACCGGGGAGCTGTTTTTT
CDR3aa: CASRQDTGELFF
j_gene: TRBJ2-2
d_gene: NA
v_gene: TRBV5-1
len: 12
abundance: NA

CDR3nt: TGTGCCAGCAGTTTAGGGGGGGTGGGCTCCTACGAGCAGTACTTC
CDR3aa: CASSLGGVGSYEQYF
j_gene: TRBJ2-7
d_gene: TRBD2
v_gene: TRBV27
len: 15
abundance: NA

CDR3nt: TGTGCCAGTAGTATACTCGGCAGCATGAACACTGAAGCTTTCTTT
CDR3aa: CASSILGSMNTEAFF
j_gene: TRBJ1-1
d_gene: NA
v_gene: TRBV19
len: 15
abundance: NA

CDR3nt: TGTGCCAGCAGCTTGGCCCACAGGGTCTCCGCCTACGAGCAGTACTTC
CDR3aa: CASSLAHRVSAYEQYF
j_gene: TRBJ2-7
d_gene: NA
v_gene: TRBV5-6
len: 16
abundance: once

CDR3nt: TGCGCCAGCAGCTTCTCCCTCGCGGGGAGCACAGATACGCAGTATTTT
CDR3aa: CASSFSLAGSTDTQYF
j_gene: TRBJ2-3
d_gene: NA
v_gene: TRBV5-1
len: 16
abundance: NA

CDR3nt: TGTGCCAGCAGACAGGGGTCCGGGGAGCAGTACTTC
CDR3aa: CASRQGSGEQYF
j_gene: TRBJ2-7
d_gene: TRBD1
v_gene: TRBV6-5
len: 12
abundance: NA

CDR3nt: TGTGCCAGCAGCCAGGACAGGGAGCTCCCCTACGAGCAGTACTTC
CDR3aa: CASSQDRELPYEQYF
j_gene: TRBJ2-7
d_gene: TRBD1
v_gene: TRBV7-8
len: 15
abundance: NA

CDR3nt: TGTGCCAGTAGTATCCCGCGGCTAGCGGGAGGGCCGGGCGGGGAGCTGTTTTTT
CDR3aa: CASSIPRLAGGPGGELFF
j_gene: TRBJ2-2
d_gene: TRBD2
v_gene: TRBV19
len: 18
abundance: once

CDR3nt: TGTGCCAGCAGCATTACAGGGGTGTACAATGAGCAGTTCTTC
CDR3aa: CASSITGVYNEQFF
j_gene: TRBJ2-1
d_gene: TRBD1
v_gene: TRBV5-5
len: 14
abundance: NA

CDR3nt: TGTGCCAGCAGTTTATCTGCGAGATTCTACGAGCAGTACTTC
CDR3aa: CASSLSARFYEQYF
j_gene: TRBJ2-7
d_gene: NA
v_gene: TRBV28
len: 14
abundance: few

CDR3nt: TGTGCCAGCAGTCCCCTTGCAGGGGGTACCTACGAGCAGTACTTC
CDR3aa: CASSPLAGGTYEQYF
j_gene: TRBJ2-7
d_gene: TRBD1
v_gene: TRBV7-9
len: 15
abundance: NA

CDR3nt: TGTGCCAGCAGCTTAGCCTCCGGGAGCTTCAACTATGGCTACACCTTC
CDR3aa: CASSLASGSFNYGYTF
j_gene: TRBJ1-2
d_gene: NA
v_gene: TRBV7-8
len: 16
abundance: NA

CDR3nt: TGCGCCAGCAGCCCGGACAGCTTGAACACTGAAGCTTTCTTT
CDR3aa: CASSPDSLNTEAFF
j_gene: TRBJ1-1
d_gene: NA
v_gene: TRBV10-2
len: 14
abundance: NA

CDR3nt: TGTGCCAGCAGCTTGGCGGGAGAAACCTACGAGCAGTACTTC
CDR3aa: CASSLAGETYEQYF
j_gene: TRBJ2-7
d_gene: NA
v_gene: TRBV5-6
len: 14
abundance: NA

CDR3nt: TGTGCCAGCAGGGCAGGGGGCCCGGACACCGGGGAGCTGTTTTTT
CDR3aa: CASRAGGPDTGELFF
j_gene: TRBJ2-2
d_gene: TRBD1
v_gene: TRBV6-5
len: 15
abundance: NA